The clone carrying this T cell receptor beta chain was picked up a small number of times. Its target is not known. Time point defined: newly diagnosed GD, antithyroid drugs for less than 3 months. There was RNA extracted from PBMCs, and the TCR library was made from it. This entry belongs to a study of regulatory T cells in long-lasting Graves disease. Overall study context: Duration of antithyroid drug therapy among newly diagnosed Graves' patients was under 3 months.

Per germline, CDR1 KGHSH and CDR2 LQKENI. The CDR3 sequence is 17 residues long. The ends lost 0 bases at V and 3 bases at J; junction bases unmatched: 4. iRepertoire HTBI primers and Arm-PCR of CDR3 regions built TCR beta libraries. Authors' data handling: The identification of about 68 TRBV and approximately 13 TRBJ segments was made across samples. One entry per CDR3 protein results from TCRdb running MiXCR on the multiplex PCR reads. The V and J calls shown here were made by TCRdb, not taken from the authors' results. There are more than 400,000 distinct CDR3 sequences in the sample; about a sixth occur only once, and about 11% lies in the top ten. General observations from the study: TRBV28, TRBJ1-2 and TRBJ2-5 were segments that persistent disease favored.

These data were also reused for a study on T cells in Graves' hyperthyroidism and ophthalmopathy. That report notes: First-round RT-PCR targeting the TCR CDR3 was performed with the HTBI primer set.

Sequencing was performed on peripheral blood mononuclear cells (PBMCs), taken at new diagnosis, from a patient treated with antithyroid drugs. The receptor's source is a woman under 40 with Graves disease. The V and J genes are TRBV18 and TRBJ2-2, with 10 bases identical to TRBD1. The CDR3 DNA reads TGTGCCAGCTCACCACCGGGGACAGGGGCTGACACCGGGGAGCTGTTTTTT. Translation: CASSPPGTGADTGELFF.